This TCR beta chain was retrieved from a study of cytomegalovirus exposure and HLA in healthy donors. This clone was seen a few times. Vbeta (60) and Jbeta (13) primers were used in the PCR. The repertoire was sequenced with immunoSEQ multiplex PCR; TCRdb's copy has only in-frame clones and lacks some. Of some 150,000 clones listed, less than 10% were seen once; the top ten hold about 2%. The CDR3 loop spans 13 amino acids. With 4 bases clipped from V and 4 bases from J, the junction kept 2 bases outside the gene matches. Per germline, CDR1 SGHNT and CDR2 YENEEA. V is TRBV11-3 and J is TRBJ1-1; 8 bases fit TRBD1. This sequence was found in a male donor in good health and CMV-seronegative. The sample taken for sequencing was PBMCs. CDR3 sequence (DNA): TGTGCCAGCAGCTATCAGGGGGCCACTGAAGCTTTCTTT. It is translated as CASSYQGATEAFF.